The 13 T cell receptor beta chains below come from one sample, sequenced in a study of PD-L1 blockade in urothelial cancer. Assay: immunoSEQ multiplex PCR; the TCRdb copy retains only in-frame clones and omits some. The sample includes around 100,000 clones, about nine tenths of them seen just once. The material sequenced was PBMCs, taken around atezolizumab (anti-PD-L1) treatment. These receptors all stem from a woman older than 75 with urothelial cancer.

This clone was observed once. This chain connects TRBV5-8 to TRBJ1-4, with 8 bases that match TRBD1. Per the germline V gene, CDR1 is SGHTS and CDR2 is YDEGEE. J lost 8 bases, V lost 4 bases, and 13 bases had no gene match. The CDR3 runs 16 residues. CDR3 coding DNA: TGTGCCAGCAGCCCGGGCAGGGGGCGTACGGAAGAAAAACTGTTTTTT. It codes for CASSPGRGRTEEKLFF.

The chain links TRBV9 to TRBJ1-4; D gene ambiguous. V was pared by 1 base and J by 7 bases, with 11 bases between. The germline CDR1 and CDR2 sequences are SGDLS and YYNGEE. This CDR3 region has 14 residues. DNA of the CDR3: TGTGCCAGCAGCGTATACGGGAGACCTGAAAAACTGTTTTTT. It translates to CASSVYGRPEKLFF.

This sequence joins TRBV9 and TRBJ2-3, with D tentatively TRBD1 (5 bases). Germline CDR1 and CDR2: SGDLS and YYNGEE. V was shortened by 0 bases and J by 2 bases, with 10 bases between the two germline ends. The CDR3 length is 15 residues. The DNA for the CDR3 is TGTGCCAGCAGCGTAGAAGGGGCGCCCACAGATACGCAGTATTTT. Its translation: CASSVEGAPTDTQYF.

This chain uses TRBV7-2 with TRBJ1-1, with 8 bases fitting TRBD1. Losses at the gene ends were 0 bases for V and 9 bases for J; bases not matched to a gene: 9. CDR3 length: 15 residues. CDR1 is SGHTA, CDR2 FQGNSA, per germline. The CDR3 DNA reads as TGTGCCAGCAGCTTAGCACAGGGGGGGATGGGAAAAGCTTTCTTT. Translated: CASSLAQGGMGKAFF.

The chain couples TRBV5-4 to TRBJ2-2, with 8 bases identical to TRBD1. The CDR3 runs to 17 residues. Trimming removed 2 bases from V and 1 base from J; junction bases left unmatched: 7. The germline V gene encodes CDR1 SGHNT and CDR2 YYREEE (reference sequence). The DNA for the CDR3 is TGTGCCAGCAGCTTTGTACTCGGGACAGGGAACACCGGGGAGCTGTTTTTT. Residues: CASSFVLGTGNTGELFF. Full variable domain (outside the CDR3, taken from reference TRBV5-4 and TRBJ2-2): ETGVTQSPTHLIKTRGQQVTLRCSSQSGHNTVSWYQQALGQGPQFIFQYYREEENGRGNFPPRFSGLQFPNYSSELNVNALELDDSALYLCASSFVLGTGNTGELFFGEGSRLTVL.

Regarding this clone: The junction departs from germline at one end; a sequencing error may be responsible. The chain is built from TRBV2 and TRBJ2-3, with D maybe TRBD2 (5 bases). The length of the CDR3 is 14 residues. Per germline, CDR1 SNHLY and CDR2 FYNNEI. CDR3 amino acids: CASSEGSSTDTQYF. The CDR3 nucleotides read TGTGCCAGCAGTGAAGGTTCTAGCACTGATACGCAGTATTTT.

In this sample, this clone turned up a few times. The chain couples TRBV19 to TRBJ2-1; 7 nucleotides match TRBD2. Germline V gene data show CDR1 as LNHDA and CDR2 as SQIVND (reference sequence). Unmatched junction bases numbered 11, after V lost 10 bases and J lost 2 bases. The CDR3 has 15 amino acids. The CDR3, as DNA: TGTGCCACCCTAGCGGACGGTCGGACCTACAATGAGCAGTTCTTC. This codes for CATLADGRTYNEQFF.

The rearrangement uses TRBV6-1 and TRBJ1-2; tentatively, D is TRBD1 (6 bases). V was cut by 1 base and J by 4 bases, with 10 bases left in between. This CDR3 spans 14 amino acids. The germline V gene has CDR1 MNHNS and CDR2 SASEGT. The CDR3: CASSEGGGVYGYTF. The CDR3 coding sequence is TGTGCCAGCAGTGAAGGCGGGGGCGTCTATGGCTACACCTTC.

The chain is built from TRBV25-1 and TRBJ2-7; a weak D match, TRBD2 (6 bases). Between the trimmed V and J ends, which lost 3 bases and 2 bases, there was a span of 11 bases. This CDR3 is built from 14 residues. CDR1 and CDR2 (germline): MGHDK, SYGVNS. Here the CDR3 DNA reads TGTGCCAGCAGTGAGGGGGGACCTCCCTACGAGCAGTACTTC. It is translated as CASSEGGPPYEQYF.

The chain employs TRBV11-3 and TRBJ2-3; D is possibly TRBD2 (6 bases). V was shortened by 1 base and J by 4 bases, with 6 bases between the two germline ends. The CDR3 has 13 residues. Germline V gene sequence: CDR1 SGHNT, CDR2 YENEEA. In nucleotides, the CDR3 is TGTGCCAGCAGCTTAGGGGGGGCAGATACGCAGTATTTT. It translates to CASSLGGADTQYF.

The chain joins TRBV11-1 to TRBJ2-6, with 11 positions matching TRBD2. Germline V gene sequence: CDR1 SGHAT, CDR2 FQDESV (reference sequence). J gave up 0 bases and V 3 bases, and 7 bases lay outside the gene matches. The CDR3 length is 19 residues. The CDR3, as DNA: TGTGCCAGCAGCTTTTCCCTAGCGGGAGGTATCTCTGGGGCCAACGTCCTGACTTTC. This codes for CASSFSLAGGISGANVLTF.

V and J are TRBV7-8 and TRBJ2-1; TRBD1 matches 8 bases. The CDR3 is 16 residues long. After removal of 0 bases from V and 3 bases from J, the junction contained 4 bases not matched to a gene. Germline CDR1 and CDR2: SGHVS and FQNEAQ. The DNA of the CDR3 is TGTGCCAGCAGCTTAGCGCTAGGACAGGGCTACAATGAGCAGTTCTTC. As protein: CASSLALGQGYNEQFF.

This clone was recorded only once. This rearrangement joins TRBV5-4 to TRBJ2-5, with 8 bases matching TRBD1. V lost 5 bases to trimming and J lost 7 bases; unmatched junction nucleotides: 10. Germline lookup yields CDR1 SGHNT and CDR2 YYREEE (reference sequence). There are 14 residues in the CDR3. CDR3 nucleotides: TGTGCCAGCAGGGACCCCGGGACAGGCATGACCCAGTACTTC. Residues: CASRDPGTGMTQYF.